This T cell receptor (beta chain) was found in a study of PD-1 blockade in classical Hodgkin lymphoma. Regarding the study as a whole: The CD4+ diversity rise by C4D1 was clearest in complete responders. Complete responders' diversity at baseline resembled that of newly diagnosed patients.

Each and every patient relapsed after autologous stem cell transplantation, and patients got differing brentuximab vedotin exposure. Reported best responses ranged across complete response, partial response or progressive disease. Clones were sequenced by immunoSEQ multiplex PCR, and TCRdb holds only the in-frame ones, with some missing. Among some 96,000 clones listed, over 70% were seen once. As to this clone: Antigen: not known.

Germline assignment: CDR1 MNHEY and CDR2 SVGAGI. V lost 6 bases, J lost 2 bases, and 11 bases lay in between. The CDR3 runs 14 residues. The material was peripheral blood mononuclear cells (PBMCs), obtained at baseline. V usage is TRBV6-5 and J usage is TRBJ2-1; D might be TRBD1 (7 bases). The sequence was obtained from a human donor with classical Hodgkin lymphoma. The CDR3 coding sequence is TGTGCCAGCAGGCGGGGACAGACCTACAATGAGCAGTTCTTC. Its translation is CASRRGQTYNEQFF.